The 23 T cell receptor beta chains in this list originate from one sample, sequenced in a study of human T cells and chemical hapten exposure. Time point reported: pre-sensitization, week 0. The treatment was: therapeutic diphenylcyclopropenone sensitization with weekly scalp DPC. TCRdb called the RACE reads again in MiXCR, with one record for every CDR3 protein. Among around 300,000 distinct CDR3 sequences, about 5.4% were seen once, and the ten largest hold over 6.5%. This specimen was whole blood, taken in connection with sensitization to the hapten diphenylcyclopropenone (DPC). The receptors were gathered from a woman aged 18-35 years with alopecia areata. Some clones in this sample may be carry-over from other donors' samples.

This clonotype was seen at least ten times. This chain joins TRBV20-1 and TRBJ2-7; D not resolved. The CDR3 has 14 residues. The ends were cut back, 0 bases at V and 3 bases at J, with 12 bases in the middle. Germline V CDR1 and CDR2: DFQATT, SNEGSKA (reference sequence). The CDR3 region is CSARDANLDYEQYF. DNA of the CDR3: TGCAGTGCTAGAGATGCGAACTTGGACTACGAGCAGTACTTC.

This clonotype was seen at least ten times. V gene TRBV5-1 combines with J gene TRBJ2-5, with TRBD1 matching 9 bases. The V segment lost 4 bases and the J segment 5 bases; nucleotides outside the gene matches: 12. CDR1 is SGHRS and CDR2 is YFSETQ in the germline V gene. This CDR3 contains 16 residues. CDR3 sequence: CASSPTGGGPQETQYF. Written as DNA, the CDR3 is TGCGCCAGCAGCCCGACAGGGGGGGGTCCCCAGGAGACCCAGTACTTC. The complete variable domain, with remaining parts taken from reference TRBV5-1 and TRBJ2-5, reads KAGVTQTPRYLIKTRGQQVTLSCSPISGHRSVSWYQQTPGQGLQFLFEYFSETQRNKGNFPGRFSGRQFSNSRSEMNVSTLELGDSALYLCASSPTGGGPQETQYFGPGTRLLVL.

This clonotype appeared many times. The chain has TRBV5-1 and TRBJ1-1; D possibly corresponds to TRBD1 (5 bases). Germline V gene sequence: CDR1 SGHRS, CDR2 YFSETQ. The CDR3 totals 14 residues. V dropped 2 bases and J dropped 3 bases, with 11 bases sitting between them. This CDR3 reads CASSFQGTDTEAFF. CDR3 DNA: TGCGCCAGCAGCTTCCAGGGAACGGACACTGAAGCTTTCTTT.

CDR3 sequence: CASSFEGYGNTIYF. The DNA of the CDR3 is TGTGCCAGCAGTTTTGAGGGTTATGGAAACACCATATATTTT. The rearrangement uses TRBV28 and TRBJ1-3; D unclear. Trimming shortened V by 3 bases and J by 3 bases, and 9 bases separated the two germline ends. The germline V gene encodes CDR1 MDHEN and CDR2 SYDVKM. This CDR3 spans 14 amino acids. The full variable domain, in which reference TRBV28 and TRBJ1-3 provide the parts outside the CDR3, is DVKVTQSSRYLVKRTGEKVFLECVQDMDHENMFWYRQDPGLGLRLIYFSYDVKMKEKGDIPEGYSVSREKKERFSLILESASTNQTSMYLCASSFEGYGNTIYFGEGSWLTVV.

Only a few counts were recorded for this clonotype. The rearrangement uses TRBV18 and TRBJ2-7; 10 nucleotides agree with TRBD1. Germline lookup yields CDR1 KGHSH and CDR2 LQKENI. After removal of 1 base from V and 0 bases from J, the junction contained 9 bases not matched to a gene. This CDR3 spans 18 amino acids. The CDR3 DNA sequence: TGTGCCAGCTCACCACTGAAGCGGGACAGGGGAACCTCCTACGAGCAGTACTTC. Translated, it gives CASSPLKRDRGTSYEQYF.

This clonotype was seen a few times. CDR3 DNA sequence: TGTGCCAGCAGCTTCGACGGACAAAATTCACCCCTCCACTTT. Protein: CASSFDGQNSPLHF. V usage is TRBV9 and J usage is TRBJ1-6; TRBD1 is a possible D gene (5 bases). V lost 4 bases, J lost 7 bases, and 12 bases lay in between. CDR1 and CDR2 (germline): SGDLS, YYNGEE. This CDR3 region has 14 residues.

This clonotype has only a few counts. This sequence joins TRBV29-1 and TRBJ1-2, with 8 bases aligning to TRBD1. Germline loops: CDR1 SQVTM, CDR2 ANQGSEA. V lost 3 bases, J lost 4 bases, and 4 bases stayed unmatched. The CDR3 totals 13 residues. The CDR3 loop reads CSVDPTGGYGYTF. The CDR3 nucleotides are TGCAGCGTTGACCCAACAGGGGGCTATGGCTACACCTTC.

The chain links TRBV7-8 to TRBJ1-6; D ambiguous. Between the trimmed V and J ends, which lost 3 bases and 8 bases, there was a span of 11 bases. The germline V gene encodes CDR1 SGHVS and CDR2 FQNEAQ. CDR3 length: 14 residues. The CDR3 spells CASSFSGRDSPLHF. Here the CDR3 DNA reads TGTGCCAGCAGCTTTTCTGGAAGAGATTCACCCCTCCACTTT.

The chain couples TRBV6-2 or TRBV6-3 to TRBJ2-3; D call uncertain. The ends were cut back, 0 bases at V and 2 bases at J, with 15 bases in the middle. Germline V gene lookup returns CDR1 MNHEY and CDR2 SVGEGT. The CDR3 has 17 residues. The CDR3 bases are TGTGCCAGCAGTTACTCCATTACGACGGTGGCCACAGATACGCAGTATTTT. Residues: CASSYSITTVATDTQYF.

This clonotype has at least ten counts. V is TRBV4-3 and J is TRBJ1-2; the D is unclear. This CDR3 has 15 residues. CDR1 is LGHNA, CDR2 YSLEER, per germline. V was trimmed by 1 base and J by 4 bases, leaving 13 bases between them. The CDR3 loop is CASSQVTYGSYGYTF. The DNA of the CDR3 is TGCGCCAGCAGCCAAGTCACCTATGGAAGCTATGGCTACACCTTC.

There are a few counts of this clonotype. J is TRBJ2-1 and V is TRBV7-2, with D maybe TRBD2 (5 bases). V lost 5 bases, J lost 4 bases, and 12 bases lay in between. The germline gives CDR1 SGHTA, CDR2 FQGNSA. The CDR3 is 14 residues long. CDR3 loop: CASSPDGEYNEQFF. In DNA form, the CDR3 reads TGTGCCAGCAGCCCCGATGGGGAGTACAATGAGCAGTTCTTC.

This clonotype appeared many times. This sequence joins TRBV6-2 or TRBV6-3 and TRBJ2-2; 7 positions match TRBD1. CDR1 is MNHEY, CDR2 SVGEGT, per germline. This CDR3 comprises 15 residues. V dropped 6 bases and J dropped 5; count of bases not matched to a gene: 9. Here the CDR3 reads CASRQGSSETGELFF. DNA for the CDR3: TGTGCCAGCAGACAGGGGTCCTCGGAAACCGGGGAGCTGTTTTTT.

This clonotype appeared a few times. The V call is TRBV5-1, the J call TRBJ2-3; D is unclear. With 6 bases removed from V and 0 bases from J, the gap between germline ends came to 8 bases. The CDR3 is made up of 13 amino acids. In germline, CDR1 is SGHRS, CDR2 YFSETQ. Here the CDR3 reads CASTPHSTDTQYF. The DNA for the CDR3 is TGCGCCAGCACCCCTCATAGCACAGATACGCAGTATTTT.

The table lists this clonotype with many counts. The J gene is TRBJ1-1, the V gene TRBV12-5, with D hard to call. Germline lookup yields CDR1 LGHNT and CDR2 FRNRAP. The CDR3 has 13 amino acids. Trimming removed 1 base at V and 1 base at J, with 4 bases between. CDR3 DNA: TGTGCTAGTGGTTTGGAACAGAACACTGAAGCTTTCTTT. Protein sequence: CASGLEQNTEAFF.

This clonotype was seen repeatedly, ten times or more. This sequence joins TRBV7-3 and TRBJ1-1, with 9 bases aligning to TRBD1. The CDR3 length is 13 residues. Trimming cost V 5 bases and J 9 bases; bases outside gene matches: 7. Germline lookup yields CDR1 SGHTA and CDR2 FQGTGA. Here the CDR3 DNA reads TGTGCCAGCAGCCCCTCCGGGACAGGGAAAGCTTTCTTT. Protein product: CASSPSGTGKAFF.

A few counts support this clonotype. The chain couples TRBV6-5 to TRBJ2-3; D is ambiguous. V was shortened by 3 bases and J by 0 bases, with 16 bases between the two germline ends. Germline V gene sequence: CDR1 MNHEY, CDR2 SVGAGI. The CDR3 covers 17 residues. This CDR3 reads CASSYESVRTSTDTQYF. DNA for the CDR3: TGTGCCAGCAGTTATGAATCCGTGCGAACTAGCACAGATACGCAGTATTTT.

V is TRBV11-2 and J is TRBJ2-7, with D uncertain. The CDR3 loop spans 14 amino acids. Germline assignment: CDR1 SGHAT and CDR2 FQNNGV. The V end was cut by 6 bases, the J end by 2 bases, with 14 bases between. CDR3 sequence reads: CASSKGPRTYEQYF. The CDR3 coding sequence is TGTGCCAGCAGTAAGGGCCCGAGGACCTACGAGCAGTACTTC.

This chain joins TRBV6-2 or TRBV6-3 and TRBJ2-6, with 8 bases lining up with TRBD1. The CDR3 runs 18 residues. V was clipped by 3 bases and J by 0 bases; unmatched bases: 7. The germline V gene has CDR1 MNHEY and CDR2 SVGEGT. The CDR3 sequence: CASSYRTGSLSGANVLTF. The CDR3 bases are TGTGCCAGCAGTTATCGGACAGGGAGTCTCTCTGGGGCCAACGTCCTGACTTTC.

This clonotype was seen at least ten times. V gene TRBV29-1 combines with J gene TRBJ1-1, with 8 bases matching TRBD1. Germline lookup yields CDR1 SQVTM and CDR2 ANQGSEA. Unmatched junction bases numbered 5, after V lost 7 bases and J lost 4 bases. This CDR3 spans 12 amino acids. The CDR3 DNA reads TGCAGCGGGGGAACAGGGGGCACTGAAGCTTTCTTT. Amino acids: CSGGTGGTEAFF. Based on the CDR3 plus reference TRBV29-1 and TRBJ1-1, the full variable domain is SAVISQKPSRDICQRGTSLTIQCQVDSQVTMMFWYRQQPGQSLTLIATANQGSEATYESGFVIDKFPISRPNLTFSTLTVSNMSPEDSSIYLCSGGTGGTEAFFGQGTRLTVV.

This chain links TRBV5-4 with TRBJ2-3, with TRBD1 as a possible D gene (5 bases). The CDR3 has 15 amino acids. V lost 0 bases and J 4 bases, leaving 12 bases between the germline ends. Germline V gene lookup returns CDR1 SGHNT and CDR2 YYREEE (reference sequence). In DNA form, the CDR3 reads TGTGCCAGCAGCTTGGGGCCAGGGTGGTCAGATACGCAGTATTTT. It is translated as CASSLGPGWSDTQYF.

This clonotype was counted a few times. The chain has TRBV6-4 and TRBJ1-6; D remains ambiguous. Germline CDR1 is MRHNA and CDR2 is SNTAGT. The CDR3 runs 15 residues. The V end was cut by 0 bases, the J end by 7 bases, with 10 bases between. Written as DNA, the CDR3 is TGTGCCAGCAGTGACTCCTTAGGAGGCAATTCACCCCTCCACTTT. Protein product: CASSDSLGGNSPLHF.

This chain uses TRBV12-3 or TRBV12-4 with TRBJ1-2, with 7 bases fitting TRBD1. The CDR3 runs 16 residues. The junction had 7 bases not matched to a gene; V was cut back by 0 bases and J by 3 bases. This CDR3 reads CASSLAKQGVDYGYTF. CDR3 DNA sequence: TGTGCCAGCAGTTTAGCGAAGCAGGGGGTCGACTATGGCTACACCTTC.

This clonotype was detected ten times or more. V is TRBV6-2 or TRBV6-3 and J is TRBJ1-1; D is unclear. Germline V gene lookup returns CDR1 MNHEY and CDR2 SVGEGT. V was cut by 5 bases and J by 3 bases, with 4 bases left in between. There are 11 residues in the CDR3. This CDR3 reads CASSRYTEAFF. CDR3 DNA sequence: TGTGCCAGCAGTCGTTACACTGAAGCTTTCTTT.